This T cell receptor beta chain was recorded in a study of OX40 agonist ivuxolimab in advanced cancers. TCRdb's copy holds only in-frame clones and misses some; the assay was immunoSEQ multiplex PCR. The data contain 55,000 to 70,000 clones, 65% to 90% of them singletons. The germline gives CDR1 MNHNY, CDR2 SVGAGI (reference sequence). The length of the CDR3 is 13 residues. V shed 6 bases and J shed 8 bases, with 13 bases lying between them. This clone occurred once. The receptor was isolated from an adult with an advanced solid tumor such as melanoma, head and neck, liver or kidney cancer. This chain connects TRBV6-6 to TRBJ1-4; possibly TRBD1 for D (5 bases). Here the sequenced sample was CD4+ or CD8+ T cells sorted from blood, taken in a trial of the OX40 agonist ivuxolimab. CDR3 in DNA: TGTGCCAGCAGACCGGGAGGGGCAGAAAAACTGTTTTTT. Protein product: CASRPGGAEKLFF.